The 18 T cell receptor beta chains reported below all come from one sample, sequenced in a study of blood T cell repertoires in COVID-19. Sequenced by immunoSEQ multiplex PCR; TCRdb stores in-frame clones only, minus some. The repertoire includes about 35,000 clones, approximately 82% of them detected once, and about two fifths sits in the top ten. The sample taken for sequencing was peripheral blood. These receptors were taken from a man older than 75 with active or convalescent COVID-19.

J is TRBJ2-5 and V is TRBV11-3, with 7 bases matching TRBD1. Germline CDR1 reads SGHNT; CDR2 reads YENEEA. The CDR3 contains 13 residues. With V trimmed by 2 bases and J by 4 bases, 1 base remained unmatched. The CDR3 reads CASSLRGRETQYF. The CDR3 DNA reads TGTGCCAGCAGCTTAAGGGGGCGAGAGACCCAGTACTTC.

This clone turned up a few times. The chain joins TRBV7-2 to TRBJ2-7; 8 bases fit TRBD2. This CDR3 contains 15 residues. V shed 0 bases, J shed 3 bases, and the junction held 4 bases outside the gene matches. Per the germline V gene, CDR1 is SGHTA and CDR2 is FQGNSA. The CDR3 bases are TGTGCCAGCAGCTTAGCAGCTAGCGGGTACTACGAGCAGTACTTC. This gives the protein CASSLAASGYYEQYF.

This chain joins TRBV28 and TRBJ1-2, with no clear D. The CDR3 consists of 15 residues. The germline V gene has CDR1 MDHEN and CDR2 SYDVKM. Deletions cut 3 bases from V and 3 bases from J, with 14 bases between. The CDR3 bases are TGTGCCAGCAGTTTTAGCCCTCAGGAGGACTATGGCTACACCTTC. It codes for CASSFSPQEDYGYTF.

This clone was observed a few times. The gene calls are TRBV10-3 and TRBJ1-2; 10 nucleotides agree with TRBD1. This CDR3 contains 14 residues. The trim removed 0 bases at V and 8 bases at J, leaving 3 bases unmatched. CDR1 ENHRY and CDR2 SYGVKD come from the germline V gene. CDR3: CAISESTGGGGYTF. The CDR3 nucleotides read TGTGCCATCAGTGAGTCGACAGGGGGCGGCGGCTACACCTTC.

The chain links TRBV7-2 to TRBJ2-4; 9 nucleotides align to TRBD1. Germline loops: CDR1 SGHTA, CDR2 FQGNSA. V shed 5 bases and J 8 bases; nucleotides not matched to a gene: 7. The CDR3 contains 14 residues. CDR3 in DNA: TGTGCCAGCAGCCCCGACAGGGGGAGCGACATTCAGTACTTC. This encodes CASSPDRGSDIQYF.

This CDR3 reads CASTTGTGGRNTIYF. Here the CDR3 DNA reads TGCGCCAGCACTACCGGGACAGGGGGCAGGAACACCATATATTTT. This chain links TRBV10-2 with TRBJ1-3, with 12 positions matching TRBD1. CDR1 is WSHSY, CDR2 SAAADI, per germline. The ends lost 7 bases at V and 7 bases at J; junction bases unmatched: 8. This CDR3 spans 15 amino acids.

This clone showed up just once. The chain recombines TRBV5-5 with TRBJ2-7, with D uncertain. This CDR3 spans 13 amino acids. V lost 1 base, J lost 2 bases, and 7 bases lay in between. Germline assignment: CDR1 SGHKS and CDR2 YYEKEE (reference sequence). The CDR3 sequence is CASSLIDPYEQYF. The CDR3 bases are TGTGCCAGCAGCTTGATAGATCCCTACGAGCAGTACTTC.

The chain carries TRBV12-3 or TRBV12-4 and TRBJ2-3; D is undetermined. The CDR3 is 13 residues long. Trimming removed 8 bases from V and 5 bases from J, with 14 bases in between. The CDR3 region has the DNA TGTGCCAGCGCGACCTTTTCGGGAGATACGCAGTATTTT. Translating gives CASATFSGDTQYF.

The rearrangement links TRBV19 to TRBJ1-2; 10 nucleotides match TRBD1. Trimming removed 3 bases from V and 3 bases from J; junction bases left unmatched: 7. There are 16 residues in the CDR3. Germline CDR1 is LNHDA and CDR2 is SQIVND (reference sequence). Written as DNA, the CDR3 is TGTGCCAGTAGTATGACTGACAGGGGGCGCGACTATGGCTACACCTTC. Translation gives CASSMTDRGRDYGYTF.

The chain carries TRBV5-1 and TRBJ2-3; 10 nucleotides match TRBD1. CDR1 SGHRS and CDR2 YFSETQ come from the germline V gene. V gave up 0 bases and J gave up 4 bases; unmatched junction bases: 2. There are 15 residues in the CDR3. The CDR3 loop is CASSLAGQGADTQYF. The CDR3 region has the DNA TGCGCCAGCAGCTTGGCCGGACAGGGGGCAGATACGCAGTATTTT.

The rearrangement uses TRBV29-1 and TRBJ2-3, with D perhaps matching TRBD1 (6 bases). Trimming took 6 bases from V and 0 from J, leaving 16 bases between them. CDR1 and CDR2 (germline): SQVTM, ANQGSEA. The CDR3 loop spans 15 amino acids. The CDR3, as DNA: TGCAGCGTCGTGGGGACAACACCTAGCACAGATACGCAGTATTTT. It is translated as CSVVGTTPSTDTQYF.

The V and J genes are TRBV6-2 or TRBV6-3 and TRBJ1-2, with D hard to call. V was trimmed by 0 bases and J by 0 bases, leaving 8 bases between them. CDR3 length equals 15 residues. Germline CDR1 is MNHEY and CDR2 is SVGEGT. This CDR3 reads CASSYSLETNYGYTF. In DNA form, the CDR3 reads TGTGCCAGCAGTTACTCCCTGGAGACTAACTATGGCTACACCTTC.

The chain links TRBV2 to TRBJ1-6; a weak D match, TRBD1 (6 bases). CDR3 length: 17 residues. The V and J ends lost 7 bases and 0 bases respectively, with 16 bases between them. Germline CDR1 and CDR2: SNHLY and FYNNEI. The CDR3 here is CASKVRGAGSYNSPLHF. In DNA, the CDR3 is TGTGCCAGCAAAGTGCGGGGGGCTGGCTCCTATAATTCACCCCTCCACTTT.

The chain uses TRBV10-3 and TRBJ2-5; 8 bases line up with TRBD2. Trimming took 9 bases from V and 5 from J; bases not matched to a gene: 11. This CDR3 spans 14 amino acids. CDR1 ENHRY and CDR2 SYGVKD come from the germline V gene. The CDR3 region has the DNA TGTGCCATTCGGACTAGCCGGGAGGGCGAGACCCAGTACTTC. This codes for CAIRTSREGETQYF.

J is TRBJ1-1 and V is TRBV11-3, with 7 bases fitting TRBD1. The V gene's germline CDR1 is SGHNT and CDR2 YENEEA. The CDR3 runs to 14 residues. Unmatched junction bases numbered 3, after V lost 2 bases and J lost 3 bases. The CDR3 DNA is TGTGCCAGCAGCTTAACCCAGGGGGACACTGAAGCTTTCTTT. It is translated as CASSLTQGDTEAFF.

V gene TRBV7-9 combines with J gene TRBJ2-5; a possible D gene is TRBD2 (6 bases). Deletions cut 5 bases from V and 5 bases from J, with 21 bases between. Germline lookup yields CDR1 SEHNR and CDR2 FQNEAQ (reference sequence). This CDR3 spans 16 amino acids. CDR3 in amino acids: CASSAATEGGRETQYF. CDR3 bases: TGTGCCAGCAGCGCAGCGACAGAAGGAGGGCGGGAGACCCAGTACTTC.

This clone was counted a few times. The CDR3 region has the DNA TGTGCCAGTAAGGGGCTAGCGGGAGCTACCTACAATGAGCAGTTCTTC. This codes for CASKGLAGATYNEQFF. The chain has TRBV19 and TRBJ2-1; 10 positions agree with TRBD2. Germline values: CDR1 LNHDA, CDR2 SQIVND (reference sequence). There are 16 residues in the CDR3. After removal of 7 bases from V and 2 bases from J, the junction contained 8 bases not matched to a gene.

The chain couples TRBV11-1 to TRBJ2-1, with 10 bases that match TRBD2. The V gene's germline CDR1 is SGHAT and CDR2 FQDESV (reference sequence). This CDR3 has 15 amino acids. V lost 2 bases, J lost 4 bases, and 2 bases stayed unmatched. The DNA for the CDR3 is TGTGCCAGCAGCTTACGGACTAGCGGATACAATGAGCAGTTCTTC. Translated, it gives CASSLRTSGYNEQFF.